These 17 T cell receptor beta chains were all obtained from the same sample, sequenced in a study of blood T cell repertoires in COVID-19. The method was immunoSEQ multiplex PCR; TCRdb's version includes in-frame clones alone and lacks a portion of them. The sample holds around 60,000 clones, about 92% seen once. The sample consisted of peripheral blood. These receptors were taken from a man aged 55 to 70 with acute or convalescent COVID-19.

The rearrangement links TRBV11-3 to TRBJ1-1; 8 bases are a match to TRBD1. V lost 5 bases, J lost 2 bases, and 4 bases stayed unmatched. Germline V CDR1 and CDR2: SGHNT, YENEEA. The CDR3 totals 14 residues. The CDR3 reads CASSGGTGNTEAFF. CDR3 in DNA: TGTGCCAGCAGCGGTGGGACAGGCAACACTGAAGCTTTCTTT.

This chain links TRBV29-1 with TRBJ1-5, with a possible D match to TRBD1 (6 bases). The CDR3 is 13 residues long. CDR1 is SQVTM and CDR2 is ANQGSEA in the germline V gene. The CDR3 sequence is CGAARGINQPQHF. The CDR3 DNA reads as TGCGGGGCAGCCAGGGGAATAAATCAGCCCCAGCATTTT.

The chain carries TRBV3-1 (or the pseudogene TRBV3-2) and TRBJ2-7, with 8 bases fitting TRBD1. Germline values: CDR1 LGHDT, CDR2 YNNKEL (reference sequence). The J segment lost 0 bases and the V segment lost 4 bases, leaving 8 bases of the junction unmatched. The CDR3 has 16 residues. CDR3: CASSPRAGTGSYEQYF. The DNA of the CDR3 is TGTGCCAGCAGCCCAAGGGCCGGGACAGGCTCCTACGAGCAGTACTTC.

The chain is built from TRBV7-9 and TRBJ1-1; 9 bases agree with TRBD1. V lost 3 bases, J lost 4 bases, and 12 bases stayed unmatched. Germline values: CDR1 SEHNR, CDR2 FQNEAQ (reference sequence). The CDR3 consists of 17 residues. The CDR3 DNA reads as TGTGCCAGCAGCTTCTCCGGGACAGGGATGGGGAGCACTGAAGCTTTCTTT. This gives the protein CASSFSGTGMGSTEAFF.

The V gene is TRBV6-6, the J gene TRBJ1-1, with 9 bases lining up with TRBD1. The CDR3 is made up of 15 amino acids. The V gene end was trimmed by 0 bases and the J gene end by 5 bases; junction bases not matched to a gene: 4. CDR1 and CDR2 from the germline V gene are MNHNY and SVGAGI (reference sequence). DNA for the CDR3: TGTGCCAGCAGTTACTCAGACAGGGGGGGGACTGAAGCTTTCTTT. Translating it yields CASSYSDRGGTEAFF.

The chain has TRBV12-5 and TRBJ2-3, with D perhaps TRBD1 (8 bases). Germline CDR1 reads LGHNT; CDR2 reads FRNRAP. This CDR3 spans 16 amino acids. Trimming removed 3 bases from V and 2 bases from J, with 15 bases in between. CDR3 region: CASGFGEGQVTDTQYF. CDR3 sequence (DNA): TGTGCTAGTGGTTTCGGGGAGGGACAGGTCACAGATACGCAGTATTTT. The whole variable domain, filled in from reference TRBV12-5 and TRBJ2-3, reads DARVTQTPRHKVTEMGQEVTMRCQPILGHNTVFWYRQTMMQGLELLAYFRNRAPLDDSGMPKDRFSAEMPDATLATLKIQPSEPRDSAVYFCASGFGEGQVTDTQYFGPGTRLTVL.

The chain employs TRBV7-2 and TRBJ2-5; D remains unclear. This CDR3 has 14 amino acids. V was cut by 2 bases and J by 2 bases, with 9 bases left in between. Per germline, CDR1 SGHTA and CDR2 FQGNSA. CDR3 loop: CASSLTSVQETQYF. For the CDR3, the DNA is TGTGCCAGCAGCTTAACTTCTGTTCAAGAGACCCAGTACTTC.

This chain links TRBV5-1 with TRBJ2-5, with 8 bases fitting TRBD1. The CDR3 contains 16 residues. Trimming took 3 bases from V and 4 from J; bases not matched to a gene: 11. Germline lookup yields CDR1 SGHRS and CDR2 YFSETQ. For the CDR3, the DNA is TGCGCCAGCAGCTGGAGACAGGGGATGGTGGGAGAGACCCAGTACTTC. Its translation is CASSWRQGMVGETQYF. The full variable domain, completed using reference TRBV5-1 and TRBJ2-5, is KAGVTQTPRYLIKTRGQQVTLSCSPISGHRSVSWYQQTPGQGLQFLFEYFSETQRNKGNFPGRFSGRQFSNSRSEMNVSTLELGDSALYLCASSWRQGMVGETQYFGPGTRLLVL.

V and J are TRBV11-2 and TRBJ1-5, with TRBD1 matching 7 bases. Losses at the gene ends were 4 bases for V and 5 bases for J; bases not matched to a gene: 5. The germline V gene encodes CDR1 SGHAT and CDR2 FQNNGV. This CDR3 is 14 amino acids long. The CDR3 sequence: CASSSQGTDQPQHF. DNA for the CDR3: TGTGCCAGCAGCTCACAGGGGACGGATCAGCCCCAGCATTTT.

This clone was observed once. The rearrangement joins TRBV6-1 to TRBJ1-2; tentative D call: TRBD1 (6 bases). The CDR3 is 14 residues long. Germline CDR1 reads MNHNS; CDR2 reads SASEGT. V lost 3 bases and J 2 bases, leaving 10 bases between the germline ends. The CDR3 spells CASSDRGENYGYTF. DNA of the CDR3: TGTGCCAGCAGTGACAGGGGCGAGAACTATGGCTACACCTTC.

The rearrangement links TRBV5-1 to TRBJ1-1; D is perhaps TRBD1 (5 bases). The CDR3 totals 14 residues. From germline, CDR1 is SGHRS and CDR2 YFSETQ. The V and J ends lost 7 bases and 1 base respectively, with 14 bases between them. The CDR3 DNA reads TGCGCCAGCGGCCCGGGGGGAAGGAACACTGAAGCTTTCTTT. It is translated as CASGPGGRNTEAFF.

The chain has TRBV19 and TRBJ2-7; D might be TRBD1 (6 bases). V was cut by 2 bases and J by 5 bases, with 13 bases left in between. Germline CDR1 reads LNHDA; CDR2 reads SQIVND (reference sequence). The CDR3 extends over 14 amino acids. This chain's CDR3 is CASSIKRGQHEQYF. The DNA for the CDR3 is TGTGCCAGTAGTATAAAGCGAGGACAGCACGAGCAGTACTTC. The variable domain in full, with the rest retrieved from reference TRBV19 and TRBJ2-7, is DGGITQSPKYLFRKEGQNVTLSCEQNLNHDAMYWYRQDPGQGLRLIYYSQIVNDFQKGDIAEGYSVSREKKESFPLTVTSAQKNPTAFYLCASSIKRGQHEQYFGPGTRLTVT.

The V call is TRBV29-1, the J call TRBJ1-1; weak D call: TRBD1 (6 bases). The CDR3 contains 13 residues. V dropped 3 bases and J dropped 4 bases, with 12 bases sitting between them. Germline CDR1 reads SQVTM; CDR2 reads ANQGSEA. The CDR3 DNA reads as TGCAGCGTTGAGGCCCGAGGGGGCACTGAAGCTTTCTTT. Its protein product is CSVEARGGTEAFF.

The genes are TRBV6-5 and TRBJ1-2, with 7 bases lining up with TRBD1. CDR3 length: 13 residues. J was trimmed by 4 bases and V by 9 bases; bases with no gene match: 8. Germline V gene lookup returns CDR1 MNHEY and CDR2 SVGAGI. The CDR3 DNA sequence: TGTGCCAGTCGGGACAGAAGTTCCTATGGCTACACCTTC. It encodes CASRDRSSYGYTF.

For this clone: The identical CDR3 is also encoded by other nucleotide sequences in the sample. The chain employs TRBV7-2 and TRBJ1-1, with a possible D match to TRBD1 (5 bases). V was shortened by 2 bases and J by 1 base, with 5 bases between the two germline ends. The CDR3 extends over 13 amino acids. Germline lookup yields CDR1 SGHTA and CDR2 FQGNSA. CDR3 region: CASSLQGNTEAFF. The CDR3 coding sequence is TGTGCCAGCAGCTTACAGGGGAACACTGAAGCTTTCTTT.

The chain employs TRBV10-3 and TRBJ1-2; TRBD1 matches 8 bases. CDR1 is ENHRY, CDR2 SYGVKD, per germline. There are 18 residues in the CDR3. V lost 3 bases to trimming and J lost 2 bases; unmatched junction nucleotides: 14. The CDR3 DNA sequence: TGTGCCATCAGTGAAGCGGGGGGGTGGACAGGGCCCAACTATGGCTACACCTTC. Translation: CAISEAGGWTGPNYGYTF.

The chain couples TRBV7-9 to TRBJ2-1; 13 positions match TRBD2. This CDR3 has 16 residues. Germline V gene data show CDR1 as SEHNR and CDR2 as FQNEAQ (reference sequence). V shed 6 bases, J shed 5 bases, and the junction held 7 bases outside the gene matches. CDR3 in DNA: TGTGCCAGCAGACCAAGGACTAGCGGGGGCCACAATGAGCAGTTCTTC. Encoded protein: CASRPRTSGGHNEQFF. The full variable domain, its missing parts supplied by reference TRBV7-9 and TRBJ2-1, is DTGVSQNPRHKITKRGQNVTFRCDPISEHNRLYWYRQTLGQGPEFLTYFQNEAQLEKSRLLSDRFSAERPKGSFSTLEIQRTEQGDSAMYLCASRPRTSGGHNEQFFGPGTRLTVL.